This TCR beta chain was recorded in a study of cytomegalovirus exposure and HLA in healthy donors. This CDR3 comprises 14 residues. V was shortened by 2 bases and J by 0 bases, with 7 bases between the two germline ends. The germline gives CDR1 SGHAT, CDR2 FQNNGV. General study points: Cytomegalovirus-associated status was assigned to about 160 TCR beta chains.

Of note for this clone: Its cognate antigen is unknown.

Researchers ran the PCR with 60 Vbeta and 13 Jbeta primers. Repertoires were generated with immunoSEQ multiplex PCR, while TCRdb's copy carries only in-frame clones and drops some. The table lists about 79,000 clones. The source is a man in his thirties or forties in good health and CMV-seronegative. The chain combines TRBV11-2 with TRBJ2-5, with D maybe TRBD2 (5 bases). The specimen was PBMCs. The CDR3 bases are TGTGCCAGCAGCTTAAGGACTCACCAAGAGACCCAGTACTTC. Encoded protein: CASSLRTHQETQYF.